What follows is one T cell receptor (beta chain) and its context. Its antigen remains unknown. The CDR3 runs 17 residues. V lost 2 bases, J lost 1 base, and 5 bases stayed unmatched. The germline gives CDR1 SGDLS, CDR2 YYNGEE. The sample comes from a study of blood T cells in healthy people across ages. Using a J-beta primer mix together with a sample-barcoded 5' primer, a second PCR was run for about 7 to 12 cycles. TCRdb re-called the 5' RACE reads with MiXCR, one entry per CDR3 protein. The data hold roughly 900,000 distinct CDR3 sequences, with 29% observed a single time. Study-wide results and limits: Measured against age, TCR beta diversity per million T cells decreased in a roughly linear manner.

The rearrangement links TRBV9 to TRBJ2-1; TRBD2 aligns across 11 bases. The receptor's source is a woman of 80 years or more in good health. Sequences were obtained from blood. CDR3 DNA: TGTGCCAGCAGCGTGATTGGACTAGCGGGTTCCTACAATGAGCAGTTCTTC. Its translation is CASSVIGLAGSYNEQFF. The full variable domain, rest sourced from reference TRBV9 and TRBJ2-1, is DSGVTQTPKHLITATGQRVTLRCSPRSGDLSVYWYQQSLDQGLQFLIQYYNGEERAKGNILERFSAQQFPDLHSELNLSSLELGDSALYFCASSVIGLAGSYNEQFFGPGTRLTVL.